Presented here are 25 T cell receptor beta chains from one specimen sequenced in a study of Ad26.COV2.S vaccination and SARS-CoV-2 variants. Using immunoSEQ multiplex PCR, the repertoire was profiled, and TCRdb retains in-frame clones only, with some absent. The repertoire holds more than 150,000 clones, around 90% seen once, with 5.9% in the top ten. The starting material was peripheral blood, obtained after recovery from COVID-19. The receptors shown here come from a human donor who had recovered from COVID-19.

This clone was counted once. V usage is TRBV30 and J usage is TRBJ1-3; 7 positions agree with TRBD1. The junction had 6 bases not matched to a gene; V was cut back by 4 bases and J by 0 bases. The CDR3 is 15 residues long. Per the germline V gene, CDR1 is GTSNPN and CDR2 is SVGIG (reference sequence). The CDR3 DNA reads as TGTGCCTGGAATGCAGGGGGATTCTCTGGAAACACCATATATTTT. This encodes CAWNAGGFSGNTIYF.

Remarks on this clone: This specimen includes other DNA sequences encoding the same CDR3. The V and J genes are TRBV9 and TRBJ1-6; D gene uncertain. Germline loops: CDR1 SGDLS, CDR2 YYNGEE. V lost 0 bases and J 3 bases, leaving 7 bases between the germline ends. The CDR3 has 15 amino acids. For the CDR3, the DNA is TGTGCCAGCAGCGTAGTCGGGAGCTATAATTCACCCCTCCACTTT. Protein sequence: CASSVVGSYNSPLHF.

The chain couples TRBV7-8 to TRBJ1-5; D call uncertain. The CDR3 totals 14 residues. Germline CDR1 reads SGHVS; CDR2 reads FQNEAQ. Trimming shortened V by 5 bases and J by 9 bases, and 17 bases separated the two germline ends. CDR3 loop: CASSQRTDTGPQHF. The CDR3 DNA follows: TGTGCCAGCAGCCAACGGACCGATACTGGGCCCCAGCATTTT.

The V call is TRBV5-1, the J call TRBJ2-2, with 10 bases that match TRBD1. The CDR3 is made up of 17 amino acids. V lost 6 bases to trimming and J lost 7 bases; unmatched junction nucleotides: 15. Germline CDR1 SGHRS, CDR2 YFSETQ. CDR3 protein: CASKLEWTGGKLGELFF. As DNA, the CDR3 is TGCGCCAGCAAATTAGAGTGGACAGGGGGAAAACTCGGGGAGCTGTTTTTT.

This clone showed up just a few times. The rearrangement uses TRBV4-1 and TRBJ2-1, with no clear D. The germline V gene encodes CDR1 MGHRA and CDR2 YSYEKL. V was cut by 1 base and J by 10 bases, with 14 bases left in between. The CDR3 is made up of 14 amino acids. The CDR3 DNA is TGCGCCAGCAGCCAAGCCCCGTCTAGGCGAGAGCAGTTCTTC. This codes for CASSQAPSRREQFF.

This rearrangement joins TRBV4-1 to TRBJ2-3; D is perhaps TRBD2 (5 bases). Trimming took 1 base from V and 4 from J, leaving 12 bases between them. CDR3 length: 15 amino acids. Germline loops: CDR1 MGHRA, CDR2 YSYEKL. DNA of the CDR3: TGCGCCAGCAGCCAAGTCGGTGAGAGGGCAGATACGCAGTATTTT. This sequence encodes CASSQVGERADTQYF.

CDR3 DNA sequence: TGTGCCAGCAGCTTAGACATCACCTACAATGAGCAGTTCTTC. It specifies CASSLDITYNEQFF. This chain joins TRBV7-9 and TRBJ2-1; D is undetermined. Trimming took off 1 base at V and 2 bases at J, with 6 bases between the two ends. This CDR3 region has 14 residues. The germline V gene encodes CDR1 SEHNR and CDR2 FQNEAQ (reference sequence).

This clone was seen only a few times. V is TRBV12-5 and J is TRBJ2-1; no firm D call. The V and J ends lost 0 bases and 9 bases respectively, with 6 bases between them. Germline CDR1 LGHNT, CDR2 FRNRAP. This CDR3 is 12 amino acids long. CDR3 DNA: TGTGCTAGTGGTTTGGTTGGGATTGAGCAGTTCTTC. Amino acids: CASGLVGIEQFF.

V usage is TRBV5-5 and J usage is TRBJ2-3; either TRBD1 or TRBD2 may supply D (5 bases each). The germline gives CDR1 SGHKS, CDR2 YYEKEE (reference sequence). This CDR3 contains 12 residues. Trimming took off 5 bases at V and 6 bases at J, with 10 bases between the two ends. CDR3 nucleotides: TGTGCCAGCAGGGCAGAGGGGGATACGCAGTATTTT. This gives the protein CASRAEGDTQYF.

V usage is TRBV7-9 and J usage is TRBJ1-2; D unclear. CDR3 length: 14 amino acids. V was pared by 5 bases and J by 4 bases, with 14 bases between. Per germline, CDR1 SEHNR and CDR2 FQNEAQ (reference sequence). The CDR3 region is CASSEVGQIYGYTF. CDR3 in DNA: TGTGCCAGCAGCGAGGTCGGGCAGATCTATGGCTACACCTTC.

Comments on this clone: The sample has other DNA sequences that encode this CDR3 too. The V and J genes are TRBV5-1 and TRBJ2-3; 11 nucleotides match TRBD2. The V segment lost 2 bases and the J segment 3 bases; nucleotides outside the gene matches: 2. Germline-derived CDR1 and CDR2 are SGHRS and YFSETQ. The CDR3 extends over 15 amino acids. CDR3: CASSFLAGGTDTQYF. CDR3 DNA: TGCGCCAGCAGCTTCCTAGCGGGAGGTACAGATACGCAGTATTTT.

The chain links TRBV6-6 to TRBJ1-4; 7 positions match TRBD1. The CDR3 runs 12 residues. V lost 9 bases and J lost 8; bases outside the gene matches: 6. Germline values: CDR1 MNHNY, CDR2 SVGAGI (reference sequence). This chain's CDR3 is CARTGPQEKLFF. CDR3 DNA: TGTGCCAGGACAGGGCCCCAAGAAAAACTGTTTTTT.

The chain has TRBV19 and TRBJ2-5; 7 bases match TRBD2. Losses at the gene ends were 1 base for V and 2 bases for J; bases not matched to a gene: 4. The length of the CDR3 is 15 residues. Germline V gene lookup returns CDR1 LNHDA and CDR2 SQIVND (reference sequence). The CDR3 loop is CASSIVGTTQETQYF. The CDR3 DNA sequence: TGTGCCAGTAGTATAGTGGGGACTACTCAAGAGACCCAGTACTTC.

This chain links TRBV6-5 with TRBJ1-2, with TRBD1 as a possible D gene (6 bases). The CDR3 sequence is 14 residues long. V lost 6 bases and J lost 6, with 17 bases in between. CDR1 is MNHEY and CDR2 is SVGAGI in the germline V gene. DNA for the CDR3: TGTGCCAGCAGGGCTTGGGGGCCCGAGGATGGCTACACCTTC. Amino acid sequence: CASRAWGPEDGYTF.

J is TRBJ1-1 and V is TRBV5-4, with 7 bases matching TRBD1. The CDR3 has 14 amino acids. The germline gives CDR1 SGHNT, CDR2 YYREEE (reference sequence). The J segment lost 4 bases and the V segment lost 4 bases, leaving 7 bases of the junction unmatched. CDR3 bases: TGTGCCAGCAGCCTACCGACAGGGTCCACTGAAGCTTTCTTT. Its protein product is CASSLPTGSTEAFF.

The DNA of the CDR3 is TGTGCCAGCAGCCGACTAGCGGCCCACACAGATACGCAGTATTTT. Translating it yields CASSRLAAHTDTQYF. V gene TRBV7-8 combines with J gene TRBJ2-3, with 9 nucleotides matching TRBD2. From germline, CDR1 is SGHVS and CDR2 FQNEAQ. The V and J ends lost 5 bases and 2 bases, in that order; junction bases with no gene match: 5. This CDR3 contains 15 residues.

The rearrangement joins TRBV3-1 (or the pseudogene TRBV3-2) to TRBJ1-1; no clear D. The length of the CDR3 is 13 residues. V shed 6 bases and J shed 0 bases, with 8 bases lying between them. Germline loops: CDR1 LGHDT, CDR2 YNNKEL (reference sequence). CDR3 DNA sequence: TGTGCCAGCAGTCTCACCATGAACACTGAAGCTTTCTTT. Protein product: CASSLTMNTEAFF.

The rearrangement links TRBV24-1 to TRBJ1-3, with no clear D. There are 13 residues in the CDR3. With 4 bases removed from V and 4 bases from J, the gap between germline ends came to 7 bases. CDR1 KGHDR and CDR2 SFDVKD come from the germline V gene. CDR3 sequence (DNA): TGTGCCACCAGTGACGCGACAGGAAACACCATATATTTT. Translated, it gives CATSDATGNTIYF.

This clone was picked up a small number of times. The chain has TRBV11-1 and TRBJ2-3, with no clear D. Germline CDR1 reads SGHAT; CDR2 reads FQDESV (reference sequence). This CDR3 region has 14 residues. The germline V and J ends were trimmed by 2 bases and 1 base, with 7 bases remaining between them. The CDR3 reads CASSLQRRTDTQYF. As DNA, the CDR3 is TGTGCCAGCAGCTTACAGCGCCGCACAGATACGCAGTATTTT.

The chain has TRBV19 and TRBJ2-3; 10 bases agree with TRBD2. V dropped 6 bases and J dropped 1; count of bases not matched to a gene: 7. The V gene's germline CDR1 is LNHDA and CDR2 SQIVND (reference sequence). The CDR3 covers 16 residues. CDR3 sequence: CASSFRTSGGTDTQYF. The CDR3, as DNA: TGTGCCAGTAGCTTTCGGACTAGCGGAGGCACAGATACGCAGTATTTT.

The chain uses TRBV11-2 and TRBJ1-1; a possible D gene is TRBD1 (5 bases). CDR3 length equals 14 residues. Trimming took 3 bases from V and 1 from J, leaving 9 bases between them. CDR1 SGHAT and CDR2 FQNNGV come from the germline V gene. DNA of the CDR3: TGTGCCAGCAGCTTTTGGCAGGGGAACACTGAAGCTTTCTTT. This codes for CASSFWQGNTEAFF.

The rearrangement joins TRBV6-1 to TRBJ2-7, with D hard to call. Germline V gene sequence: CDR1 MNHNS, CDR2 SASEGT. The CDR3 contains 13 residues. The ends were cut back, 1 base at V and 4 bases at J, with 8 bases in the middle. The CDR3 protein is CASSEGWDYEQYF. For the CDR3, the DNA is TGTGCCAGCAGTGAAGGCTGGGATTACGAGCAGTACTTC.

This clone was seen a single time. V is TRBV28 and J is TRBJ1-1; possible D gene TRBD1, 5 bases. V was shortened by 5 bases and J by 4 bases, with 14 bases between the two germline ends. CDR1 and CDR2 (germline): MDHEN, SYDVKM. This CDR3 is 14 amino acids long. CDR3 protein: CASSLAGLGTEAFF. The CDR3 DNA sequence: TGTGCCAGCAGTCTTGCAGGGTTGGGCACTGAAGCTTTCTTT.

The chain has TRBV6-1 and TRBJ2-5; 8 nucleotides line up with TRBD2. Trimming at V came to 2 bases and at J to 4 bases, leaving 3 bases not matched to a gene. The CDR3 contains 14 residues. From germline, CDR1 is MNHNS and CDR2 SASEGT. This CDR3 is CASSEYGGGETQYF. The DNA of the CDR3 is TGTGCCAGCAGTGAATACGGGGGGGGAGAGACCCAGTACTTC.

The rearrangement uses TRBV7-9 and TRBJ1-2, with TRBD1 identical over 9 bases. Germline CDR1 and CDR2: SEHNR and FQNEAQ (reference sequence). This CDR3 region has 13 residues. Trimming cost V 6 bases and J 8 bases; bases outside gene matches: 7. The CDR3 DNA reads as TGTGCCAGCAGACCGCGGACAGGGGAAGGCTACACCTTC. Translated: CASRPRTGEGYTF.